This T cell receptor beta chain was observed in a study of blood T cell repertoires in COVID-19. Germline CDR1 and CDR2: SGHTA and FQGNSA. This CDR3 spans 14 amino acids. The V end lost 5 bases, the J end lost 10 bases, and 18 bases lay between the germline ends. Original handling: Nucleated cell number was recorded as an estimate derived from reference gene primer amplification. TCRdb keeps only in-frame clones here, not all; method: immunoSEQ multiplex PCR. V, J and clone size reflect that table, while D and trimming were determined from the DNA. The table includes roughly 150,000 clones, around 87% detected once.

The chain links TRBV7-2 to TRBJ2-1; D is perhaps TRBD2 (5 bases). Material for sequencing was peripheral blood. The sequence was obtained from a woman between 65 and 79 years old with COVID-19, enrolled during active disease. DNA for the CDR3: TGTGCCAGCAGCAGCCGGGGTAAGATGGGGGAGCAGTTCTTC. Translation gives CASSSRGKMGEQFF.